This TCR beta chain came from a study of prognosis after radiotherapy for stage I lung cancer. This clonotype was recorded at least ten times. No antigen is known for it. Two rounds of multiplex PCR amplified TCR beta CDR3 from genomic DNA. First-round PCR employed TRBV- and TRBJ-specific primers for each gene. A second round of PCR was carried out using universal primers. TCRdb called the multiplex PCR reads again in MiXCR, with one record for every CDR3 protein. The sample lists approximately 17,000 distinct CDR3 sequences; 29% were seen once. Germline V gene lookup returns CDR1 LGHDT and CDR2 YNNKEL (reference sequence). With 2 bases clipped from V and 0 bases from J, the junction kept 3 bases outside the gene matches. This CDR3 is 16 amino acids long. General study results and limits: Some patients went on to develop distant metastases. Their Shannon entropy after stereotactic body radiation therapy was lower, and its change from baseline was also lower.

The sequencing here drew on PBMCs, taken before or after stereotactic body radiation therapy (not recorded which). This chain links TRBV3-1 with TRBJ2-3; 9 nucleotides align to TRBD2. This sequence was found in a donor aged 50 or older with non-small cell lung cancer. In DNA form, the CDR3 reads TGTGCCAGCAGCCAAAGGACTAGCGTCAGCACAGATACGCAGTATTTT. This translates into CASSQRTSVSTDTQYF.